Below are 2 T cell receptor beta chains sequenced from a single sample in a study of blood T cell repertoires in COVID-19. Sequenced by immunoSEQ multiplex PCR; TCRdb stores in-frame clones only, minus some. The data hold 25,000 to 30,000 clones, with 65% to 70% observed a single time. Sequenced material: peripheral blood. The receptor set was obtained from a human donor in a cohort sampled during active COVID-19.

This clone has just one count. The CDR3 DNA reads as TGTGCCAGTAGTATACCCCCTGGCAGGGGGGTGACCTACGAGCAGTACTTC. Translated, it gives CASSIPPGRGVTYEQYF. The V call is TRBV19, the J call TRBJ2-7; maybe TRBD1 (7 bases). The CDR3 is 17 amino acids. The germline V gene encodes CDR1 LNHDA and CDR2 SQIVND (reference sequence). V lost 2 bases to trimming and J lost 2 bases, with 19 bases between them.

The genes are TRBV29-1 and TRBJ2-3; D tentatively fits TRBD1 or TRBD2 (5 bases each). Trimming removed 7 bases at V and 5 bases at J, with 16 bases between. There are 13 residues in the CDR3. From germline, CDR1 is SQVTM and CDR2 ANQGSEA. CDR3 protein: CSAGSHNGDTQYF. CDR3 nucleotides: TGCAGCGCAGGGAGTCATAATGGAGATACGCAGTATTTT.